A single sample is the source of the 7 T cell receptor beta chains below, sequenced in a study of T cell responses to AZD1222 COVID-19 vaccine. Profiling relied on immunoSEQ multiplex PCR, and the TCRdb table lists in-frame clones only, not all of them. The data show about 81,000 clones, 86% seen once. The sequences come from peripheral blood, collected 28 days after the second AZD1222 dose. The receptors shown here come from an adult who received the AZD1222 COVID-19 vaccine.

The chain couples TRBV9 to TRBJ2-7; a possible D gene is TRBD1 (6 bases). The CDR3 is made up of 17 amino acids. CDR1 is SGDLS and CDR2 is YYNGEE in the germline V gene. Trimming left V 0 bases short and J 0 bases short, with 16 bases between. CDR3 coding DNA: TGTGCCAGCAGCGTAGCTCCAACAGGGTTAGGCTCCTACGAGCAGTACTTC. It translates to CASSVAPTGLGSYEQYF.

This chain links TRBV7-9 with TRBJ1-4; 8 nucleotides agree with TRBD1. V lost 5 bases, J lost 8 bases, and 16 bases stayed unmatched. This CDR3 is 17 amino acids long. CDR1 and CDR2 from the germline V gene are SEHNR and FQNEAQ (reference sequence). The CDR3 nucleotides are TGTGCCAGCAGCCAAGGACAGGGTGGTAGTGGAAGGGAAAAACTGTTTTTT. Amino acid sequence: CASSQGQGGSGREKLFF.

The chain has TRBV29-1 and TRBJ2-3; TRBD2 agrees at 14 bases. J gave up 3 bases and V 4 bases, and 9 bases lay outside the gene matches. In germline, CDR1 is SQVTM, CDR2 ANQGSEA. There are 17 residues in the CDR3. CDR3 nucleotide sequence: TGCAGCGTTGTGGGACTAGCGGGGGCCCCCGGGACAGATACGCAGTATTTT. Translated, it gives CSVVGLAGAPGTDTQYF.

This rearrangement joins TRBV5-1 to TRBJ1-1; D is uncertain. This CDR3 comprises 15 residues. V was cut by 0 bases and J by 5 bases, with 14 bases left in between. Germline assignment: CDR1 SGHRS and CDR2 YFSETQ. As DNA, the CDR3 is TGCGCCAGCAGCTTGGAGGCGGGTATAGGGACTGAAGCTTTCTTT. Protein sequence: CASSLEAGIGTEAFF.

The V gene is TRBV28, the J gene TRBJ1-2, with D perhaps TRBD1 (5 bases). Germline V gives CDR1 MDHEN, CDR2 SYDVKM. V lost 6 bases and J lost 8, with 22 bases in between. The CDR3 is 15 residues long. The CDR3 reads CASSQTVGAGWGYTF. For the CDR3, the DNA is TGTGCCAGCAGCCAGACGGTTGGGGCCGGGTGGGGCTACACCTTC.

The V gene is TRBV6-1, the J gene TRBJ1-2, with 8 bases aligning to TRBD1. The J segment lost 1 base and the V segment lost 2 bases, leaving 12 bases of the junction unmatched. The germline V gene encodes CDR1 MNHNS and CDR2 SASEGT. The CDR3 is made up of 18 amino acids. The CDR3 here is CASSEIRTGQAGNYGYTF. CDR3 coding DNA: TGTGCCAGCAGTGAAATTCGGACAGGGCAGGCCGGTAACTATGGCTACACCTTC.

The V gene is TRBV6-4, the J gene TRBJ2-1; TRBD2 agrees at 7 bases. Germline assignment: CDR1 MRHNA and CDR2 SNTAGT. Trimming took 8 bases from V and 7 from J; bases not matched to a gene: 8. This CDR3 has 13 residues. The CDR3 DNA sequence: TGTGCCAGCGCGGGGGAAAACGGGAATGAGCAGTTCTTC. It specifies CASAGENGNEQFF.